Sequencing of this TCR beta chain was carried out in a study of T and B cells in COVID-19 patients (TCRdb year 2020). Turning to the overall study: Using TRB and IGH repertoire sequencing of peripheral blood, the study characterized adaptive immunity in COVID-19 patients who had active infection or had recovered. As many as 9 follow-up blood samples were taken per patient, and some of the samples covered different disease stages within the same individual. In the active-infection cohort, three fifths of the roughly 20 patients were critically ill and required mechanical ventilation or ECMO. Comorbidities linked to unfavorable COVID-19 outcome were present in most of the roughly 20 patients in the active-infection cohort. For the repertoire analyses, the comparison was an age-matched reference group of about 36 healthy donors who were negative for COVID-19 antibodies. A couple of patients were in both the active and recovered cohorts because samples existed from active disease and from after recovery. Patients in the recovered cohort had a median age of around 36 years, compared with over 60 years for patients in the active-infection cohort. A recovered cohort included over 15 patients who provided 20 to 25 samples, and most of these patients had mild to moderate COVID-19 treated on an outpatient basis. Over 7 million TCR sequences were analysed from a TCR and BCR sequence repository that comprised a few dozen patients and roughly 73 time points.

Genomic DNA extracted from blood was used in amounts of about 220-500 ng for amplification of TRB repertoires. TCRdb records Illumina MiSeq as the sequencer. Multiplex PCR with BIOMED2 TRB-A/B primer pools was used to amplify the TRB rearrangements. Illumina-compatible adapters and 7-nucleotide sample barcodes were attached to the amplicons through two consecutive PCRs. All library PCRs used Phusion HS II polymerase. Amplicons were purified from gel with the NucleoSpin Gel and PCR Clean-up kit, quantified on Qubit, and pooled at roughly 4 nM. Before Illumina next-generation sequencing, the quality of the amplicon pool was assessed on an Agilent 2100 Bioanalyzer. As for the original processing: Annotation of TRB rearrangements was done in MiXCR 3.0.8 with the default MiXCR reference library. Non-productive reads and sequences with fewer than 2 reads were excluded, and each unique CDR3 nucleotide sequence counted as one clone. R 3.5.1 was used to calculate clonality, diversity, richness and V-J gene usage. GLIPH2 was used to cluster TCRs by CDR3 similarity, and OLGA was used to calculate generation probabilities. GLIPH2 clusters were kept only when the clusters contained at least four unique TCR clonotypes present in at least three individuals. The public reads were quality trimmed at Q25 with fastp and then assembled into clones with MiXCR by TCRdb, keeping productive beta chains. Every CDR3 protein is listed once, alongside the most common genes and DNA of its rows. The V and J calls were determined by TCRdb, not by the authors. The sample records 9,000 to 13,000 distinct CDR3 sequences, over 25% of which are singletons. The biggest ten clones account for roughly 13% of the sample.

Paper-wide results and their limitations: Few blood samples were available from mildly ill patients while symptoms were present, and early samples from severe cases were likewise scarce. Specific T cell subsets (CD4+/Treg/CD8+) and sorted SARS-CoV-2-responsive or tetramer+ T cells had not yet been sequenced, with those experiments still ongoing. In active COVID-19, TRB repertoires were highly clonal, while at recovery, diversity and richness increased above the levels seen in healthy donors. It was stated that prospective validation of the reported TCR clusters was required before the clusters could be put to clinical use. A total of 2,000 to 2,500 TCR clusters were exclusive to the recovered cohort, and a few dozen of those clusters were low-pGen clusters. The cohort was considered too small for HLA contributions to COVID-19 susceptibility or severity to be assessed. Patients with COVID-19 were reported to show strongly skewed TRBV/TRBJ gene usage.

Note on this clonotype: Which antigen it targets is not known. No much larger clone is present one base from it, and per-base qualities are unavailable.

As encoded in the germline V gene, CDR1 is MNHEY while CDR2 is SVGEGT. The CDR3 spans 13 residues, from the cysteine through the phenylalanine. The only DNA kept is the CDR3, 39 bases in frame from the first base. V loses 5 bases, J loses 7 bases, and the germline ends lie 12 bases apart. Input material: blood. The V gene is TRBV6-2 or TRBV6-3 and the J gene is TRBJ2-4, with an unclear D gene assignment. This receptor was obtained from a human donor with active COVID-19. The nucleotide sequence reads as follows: TGTGCCAGCAGTGTTACCCCGGCTAACATTCAGTACTTC. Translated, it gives CASSVTPANIQYF.